This TCR beta chain was recorded in a study of T cells in Graves' hyperthyroidism and ophthalmopathy. This clonotype appeared a few times. No antigen is known for it. What was amplified from RNA transcripts were TCR beta CDR3 regions. HTBI primers were the set used in a first-round RT-PCR of the TCR CDR3. Using its own MiXCR run on the multiplex PCR reads, TCRdb lists one record per CDR3 protein. The table lists fewer than 400,000 distinct CDR3 sequences, around a sixth of them singletons, with around a quarter in the top ten. This CDR3 spans 15 amino acids. Germline V lookup: CDR1 DFQATT, CDR2 SNEGSKA (reference sequence). V lost 1 base, J lost 5 bases, and 18 bases lay in between. Points from the study as a whole: Blood also held most thyroid clonotypes expanded beyond 0.001.

This TCR derives from a woman aged 18-30 years with Graves' hyperthyroidism that later progressed to Graves' ophthalmopathy. The sequencing sample was made of blood. The chain has TRBV20-1 and TRBJ2-7; tentatively, D is TRBD2 (6 bases). CDR3 nucleotide sequence: TGCAGTGCTAGAGTAGTCGGCGGGAATCCTAACGAGCAGTACTTC. It translates to CSARVVGGNPNEQYF.